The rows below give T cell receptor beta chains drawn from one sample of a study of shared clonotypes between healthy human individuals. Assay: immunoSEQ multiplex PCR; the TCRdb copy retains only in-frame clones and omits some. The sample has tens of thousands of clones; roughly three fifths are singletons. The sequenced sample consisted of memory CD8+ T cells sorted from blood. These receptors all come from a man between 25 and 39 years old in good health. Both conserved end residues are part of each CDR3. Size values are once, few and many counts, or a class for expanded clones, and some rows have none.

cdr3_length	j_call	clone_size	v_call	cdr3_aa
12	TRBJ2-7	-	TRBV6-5	CASKAATYEQYF
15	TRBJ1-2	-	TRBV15	CATSYARTANYGYTF
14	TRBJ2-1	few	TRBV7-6	CASSFNTGGNEQFF
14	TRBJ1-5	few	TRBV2	CASSGTGMRQPQHF
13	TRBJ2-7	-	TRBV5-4	CASSFQGFGEQYF
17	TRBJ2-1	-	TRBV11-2	CASSLGSGLAAYNEQFF
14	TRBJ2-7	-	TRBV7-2	CASQLGTGSGEQYF
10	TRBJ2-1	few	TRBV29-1	CSVELAGVFF
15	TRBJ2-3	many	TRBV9	CASSHYGLASDTQYF
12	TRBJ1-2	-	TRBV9	CASSARGDGYTF
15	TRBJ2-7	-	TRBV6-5	CASSRFSGVSYEQYF
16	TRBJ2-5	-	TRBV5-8	CASSLLGQGVGETQYF
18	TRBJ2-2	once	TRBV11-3	CASSLDLPLAQNTGELFF
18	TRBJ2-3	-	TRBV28	CASSLRLDSGGSTDTQYF
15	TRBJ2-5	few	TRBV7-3	CASSRTGRLQETQYF
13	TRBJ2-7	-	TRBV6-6	CASSREAYYEQYF
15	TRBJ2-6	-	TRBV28	CASSLGSSGANVLTF
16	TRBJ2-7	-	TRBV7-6	CASSGAGGPSSYEQYF
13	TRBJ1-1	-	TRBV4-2	CASSRDGNTEAFF
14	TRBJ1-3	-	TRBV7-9	CASSFSRVENTIYF
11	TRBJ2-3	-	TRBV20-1	CSAREGSTQYF
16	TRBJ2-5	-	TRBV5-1	CASSLAETSGRETQYF
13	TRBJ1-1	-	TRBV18	CASSPPSTAEAFF
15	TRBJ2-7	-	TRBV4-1	CASSQDHRGLYEQYF
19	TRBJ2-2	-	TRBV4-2	CASSQELPLAGGHTGELFF
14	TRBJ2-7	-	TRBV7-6	CASSPDGGSYEQYF
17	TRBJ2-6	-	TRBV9	CASRERYKQSRANVLTF
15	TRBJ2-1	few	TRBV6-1	CASGALAGLGNEQFF
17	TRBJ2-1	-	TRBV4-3	CASSQYPAGSSYNEQFF
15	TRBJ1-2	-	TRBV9	CASSDGQAQIYGYTF
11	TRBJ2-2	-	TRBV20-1	CSVLLTGELFF
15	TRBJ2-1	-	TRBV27	CASSTPRDPRHEQFF
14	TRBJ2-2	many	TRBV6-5	CASREGAATGELFF
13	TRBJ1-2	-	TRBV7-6	CASRTDGSSGYTF
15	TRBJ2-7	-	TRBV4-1	CASSQAGTETYEQYF
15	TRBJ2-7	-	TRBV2	CASRITSGPTYEQYF
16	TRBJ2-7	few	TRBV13	CASSLGGTGNLREQYF
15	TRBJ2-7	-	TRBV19	CASSIGRGHSYEQYF
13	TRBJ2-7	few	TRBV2	CASIGDGSYEQYF
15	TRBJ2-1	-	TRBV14	CASSQDWGLAHEQFF
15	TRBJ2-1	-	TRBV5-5	CASSFWGGSLDEQFF
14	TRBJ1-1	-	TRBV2	CASSLDRGSTEAFF
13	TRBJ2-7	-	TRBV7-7	CASSRQVGYEQYF
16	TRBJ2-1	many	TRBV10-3	CAISEAFRTADNEQFF
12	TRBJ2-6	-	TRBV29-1	CSVLMTGPVLTF
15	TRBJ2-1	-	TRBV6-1	CASSEGAGTSGEQFF
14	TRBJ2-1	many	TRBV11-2	CASSLAGNRNEQFF
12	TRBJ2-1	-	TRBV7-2	CASSIPSGEQFF
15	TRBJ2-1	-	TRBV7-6	CASSLARGVGYEQFF
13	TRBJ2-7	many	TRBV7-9	CASSFAGGNEQYF
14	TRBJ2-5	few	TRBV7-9	CASSFGGGTETQYF
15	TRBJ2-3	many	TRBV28	CASSFDKSSTDTQYF
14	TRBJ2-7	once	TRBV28	CASSLSSGGYEQYF
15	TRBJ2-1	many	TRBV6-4	CASSDSTGGFFEQFF
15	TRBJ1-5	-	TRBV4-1	CASSSRAVSNQPQHF
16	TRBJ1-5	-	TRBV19	CASSIGQGASNQPQHF